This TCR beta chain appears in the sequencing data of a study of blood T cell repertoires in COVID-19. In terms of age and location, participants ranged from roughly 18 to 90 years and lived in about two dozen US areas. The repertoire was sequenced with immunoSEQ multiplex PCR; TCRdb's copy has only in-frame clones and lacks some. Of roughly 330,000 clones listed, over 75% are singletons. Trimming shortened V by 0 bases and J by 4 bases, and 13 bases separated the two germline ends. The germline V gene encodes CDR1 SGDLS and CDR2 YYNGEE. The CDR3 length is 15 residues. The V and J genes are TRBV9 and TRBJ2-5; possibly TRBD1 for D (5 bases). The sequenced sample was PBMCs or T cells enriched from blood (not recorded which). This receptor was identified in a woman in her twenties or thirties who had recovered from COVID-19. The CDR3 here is CASSVDLRAGETQYF. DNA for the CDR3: TGTGCCAGCAGCGTAGACCTCAGGGCTGGAGAGACCCAGTACTTC.